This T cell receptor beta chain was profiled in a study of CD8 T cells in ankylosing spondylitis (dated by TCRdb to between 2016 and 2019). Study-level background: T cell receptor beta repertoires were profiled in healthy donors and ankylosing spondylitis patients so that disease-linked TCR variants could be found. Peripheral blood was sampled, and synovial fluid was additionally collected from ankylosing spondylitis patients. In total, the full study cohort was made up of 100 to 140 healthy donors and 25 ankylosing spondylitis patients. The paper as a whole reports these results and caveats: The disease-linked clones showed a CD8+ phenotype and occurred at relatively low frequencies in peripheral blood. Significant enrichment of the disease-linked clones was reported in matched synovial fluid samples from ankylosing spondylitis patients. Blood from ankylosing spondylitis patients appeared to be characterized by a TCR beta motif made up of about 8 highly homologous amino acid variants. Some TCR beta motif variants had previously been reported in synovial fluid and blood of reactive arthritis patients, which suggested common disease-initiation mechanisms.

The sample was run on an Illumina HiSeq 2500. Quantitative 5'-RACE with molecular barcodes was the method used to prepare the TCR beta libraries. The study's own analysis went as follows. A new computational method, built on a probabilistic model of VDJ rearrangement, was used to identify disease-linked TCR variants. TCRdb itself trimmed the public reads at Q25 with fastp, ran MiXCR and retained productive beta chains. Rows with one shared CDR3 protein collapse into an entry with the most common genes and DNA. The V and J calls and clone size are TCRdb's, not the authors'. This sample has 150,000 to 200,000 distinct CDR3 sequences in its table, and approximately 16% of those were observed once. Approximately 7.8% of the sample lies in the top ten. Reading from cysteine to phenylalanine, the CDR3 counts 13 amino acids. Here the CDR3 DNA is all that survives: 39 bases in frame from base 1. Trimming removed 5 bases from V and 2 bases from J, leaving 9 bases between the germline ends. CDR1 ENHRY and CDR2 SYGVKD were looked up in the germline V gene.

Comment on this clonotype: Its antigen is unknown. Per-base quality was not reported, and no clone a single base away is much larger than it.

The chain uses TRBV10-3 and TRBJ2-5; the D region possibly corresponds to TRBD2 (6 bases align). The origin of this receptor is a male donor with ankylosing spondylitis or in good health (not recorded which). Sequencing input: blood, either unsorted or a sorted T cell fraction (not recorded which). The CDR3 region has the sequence CAISLEGQETQYF. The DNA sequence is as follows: TGTGCCATCAGTTTGGAGGGACAAGAGACCCAGTACTTC.